This passage covers 26 T cell receptor beta chains from one sample sequenced in a study of human T cells and chemical hapten exposure. TCRdb re-derived calls from the RACE reads in MiXCR, one entry per CDR3 protein. The sample carries some 89,000 distinct CDR3 sequences, roughly a tenth recorded once. The sample's time point: patch test 2, 6 weeks after DPC sensitization. As for treatment: therapeutic diphenylcyclopropenone sensitization with weekly scalp DPC. The sample was whole blood, taken in connection with sensitization to the hapten diphenylcyclopropenone (DPC). These TCRs come from a woman under 40 with alopecia areata. Some clones in this sample may be carry-over from other donors' samples.

This clonotype was seen at least ten times. The chain is built from TRBV9 and TRBJ2-2; D ambiguous. The CDR3 is 12 amino acids. Trimming stripped 4 bases from V and 2 bases from J, with 3 bases between. Germline CDR1 and CDR2: SGDLS and YYNGEE. The chain's CDR3 is CASSINTGELFF. The CDR3 DNA reads as TGTGCCAGCAGCATTAACACCGGGGAGCTGTTTTTT.

This clonotype was recorded many times. The chain's CDR3 is CASSFSGNEQYF. The CDR3 DNA sequence: TGTGCCAGCAGCTTTTCAGGGAACGAGCAGTACTTC. The chain employs TRBV7-9 and TRBJ2-7; TRBD1 is a possible D gene (5 bases). V lost 3 bases and J lost 5, with 8 bases in between. The germline V gene encodes CDR1 SEHNR and CDR2 FQNEAQ (reference sequence). The CDR3 loop spans 12 amino acids. Supplemented by reference TRBV7-9 and TRBJ2-7, the full variable domain reads DTGVSQNPRHKITKRGQNVTFRCDPISEHNRLYWYRQTLGQGPEFLTYFQNEAQLEKSRLLSDRFSAERPKGSFSTLEIQRTEQGDSAMYLCASSFSGNEQYFGPGTRLTVT.

In its sample, this clonotype was seen many times. The rearrangement uses TRBV5-4 and TRBJ2-7, with D possibly TRBD2 on 5 matching bases. V dropped 4 bases and J dropped 5 bases, with 16 bases sitting between them. The CDR3 is 14 residues long. The germline CDR1 and CDR2 sequences are SGHNT and YYREEE (reference sequence). The CDR3 loop is CASSRIGLDNEQYF. The CDR3 region has the DNA TGTGCCAGCAGCCGTATTGGACTGGATAACGAGCAGTACTTC.

The sample holds many counts of this clonotype. The genes are TRBV20-1 and TRBJ1-2, with a weak D call TRBD1 (5 bases). This CDR3 contains 13 residues. Germline assignment: CDR1 DFQATT and CDR2 SNEGSKA (reference sequence). V was shortened by 7 bases and J by 0 bases, with 12 bases between the two germline ends. The CDR3 DNA sequence: TGCAGTGTCACGGGGGGGGCTAACTATGGCTACACCTTC. Residues: CSVTGGANYGYTF.

This clonotype was counted at least ten times. The chain joins TRBV13 to TRBJ1-1, with D maybe TRBD1 (6 bases). This CDR3 region has 14 residues. From germline, CDR1 is PRHDT and CDR2 FYEKMQ (reference sequence). V lost 7 bases and J lost 7, with 19 bases in between. CDR3 region: CASNTGTQVGEAFF. The CDR3 DNA reads as TGTGCCAGCAACACCGGGACACAGGTTGGTGAAGCTTTCTTT.

V is TRBV4-1 and J is TRBJ2-7; D is unclear. This CDR3 region has 15 residues. Germline-derived CDR1 and CDR2 are MGHRA and YSYEKL. The germline V and J ends were trimmed by 1 base and 4 bases, with 14 bases remaining between them. The CDR3 sequence: CASSQALNGLYEQYF. For the CDR3, the DNA is TGCGCCAGCAGCCAAGCCCTTAACGGCCTTTACGAGCAGTACTTC.

This chain links TRBV4-1 with TRBJ2-3, with a possible D match to TRBD2 (6 bases). There are 16 residues in the CDR3. Germline CDR1 is MGHRA and CDR2 is YSYEKL. Trimming removed 1 base from V and 4 bases from J, with 15 bases in between. Here the CDR3 reads CASSQVLVGGSDTQYF. CDR3 sequence (DNA): TGCGCCAGCAGCCAAGTGTTGGTGGGAGGTTCAGATACGCAGTATTTT.

This clonotype was recorded at least ten times. The genes are TRBV5-4 and TRBJ1-6; 8 bases agree with TRBD1. The CDR3 has 13 residues. V was clipped by 4 bases and J by 12 bases; unmatched bases: 6. From germline, CDR1 is SGHNT and CDR2 YYREEE (reference sequence). The CDR3 bases are TGTGCCAGCAGCCGGGACAGGTTTAGACCCCTCCACTTT. This encodes CASSRDRFRPLHF.

This sequence joins TRBV28 and TRBJ1-2, with TRBD1 as a possible D gene (5 bases). The CDR3 has 13 amino acids. The germline V and J ends were trimmed by 5 bases and 7 bases, with 14 bases remaining between them. The germline gives CDR1 MDHEN, CDR2 SYDVKM. The CDR3 region has the DNA TGTGCCAGCAGTCTCGAGAGGGGCGGTGGCTACACCTTC. Amino acid sequence: CASSLERGGGYTF.

This chain connects TRBV3-1 to TRBJ1-3; unclear D gene. Trimming removed 1 base at V and 2 bases at J, with 9 bases between. Germline CDR1 LGHDT, CDR2 YNNKEL (reference sequence). This CDR3 contains 15 residues. The CDR3 here is CASSQGPTAGNTIYF. For the CDR3, the DNA is TGTGCCAGCAGCCAAGGCCCGACGGCTGGAAACACCATATATTTT.

V gene TRBV5-8 combines with J gene TRBJ2-2; TRBD2 aligns across 9 bases. CDR1 and CDR2 (germline): SGHTS, YDEGEE. The CDR3 has 15 residues. V gave up 2 bases and J gave up 6 bases; unmatched junction bases: 5. Here the CDR3 reads CASSFDSGRAGELFF. The DNA for the CDR3 is TGTGCCAGCAGCTTCGATAGCGGGAGAGCCGGGGAGCTGTTTTTT.

CDR3 bases: TGTGCCAGCAGTAGGGACAGGATCTACACCTTC. Encoded protein: CASSRDRIYTF. The chain uses TRBV6-5 and TRBJ1-2; 8 nucleotides match TRBD1. The ends lost 5 bases at V and 10 bases at J; junction bases unmatched: 3. The CDR3 consists of 11 residues. CDR1 and CDR2 (germline): MNHEY, SVGAGI.

This clonotype turned up a few times. The rearrangement joins TRBV29-1 to TRBJ1-1, with D possibly matching TRBD1 (6 bases). This CDR3 has 14 amino acids. CDR1 and CDR2 (germline): SQVTM, ANQGSEA. V lost 0 bases and J 2 bases, leaving 10 bases between the germline ends. CDR3 nucleotide sequence: TGCAGCGTTGAAGAGAGGACAGCAAACACTGAAGCTTTCTTT. Translating gives CSVEERTANTEAFF.

The CDR3 coding sequence is TGTGCCAGCAGTTTGGGGGACAGGGGCTACAATGAGCAGTTCTTC. As protein: CASSLGDRGYNEQFF. The gene calls are TRBV28 and TRBJ2-1; 10 positions agree with TRBD1. With 3 bases clipped from V and 3 bases from J, the junction kept 2 bases outside the gene matches. The CDR3 is 15 residues long. Germline V lookup: CDR1 MDHEN, CDR2 SYDVKM.

This clonotype was seen repeatedly, ten times or more. CDR3 amino acids: CASSFWQGANKNIQYF. CDR3 DNA sequence: TGTGCCAGCAGTTTTTGGCAGGGGGCGAACAAAAACATTCAGTACTTC. The chain has TRBV12-3 or TRBV12-4 and TRBJ2-4; 8 nucleotides match TRBD1. The J segment lost 3 bases and the V segment lost 3 bases, leaving 7 bases of the junction unmatched. There are 16 residues in the CDR3.

This clonotype was detected many times. This chain links TRBV12-3 or TRBV12-4 with TRBJ1-1; D is unclear. The CDR3 runs 13 residues. V shed 3 bases and J shed 0 bases, with 5 bases lying between them. The CDR3 region is CASSFKVNTEAFF. Written as DNA, the CDR3 is TGTGCCAGCAGTTTTAAGGTGAACACTGAAGCTTTCTTT.

This clonotype was found many times. The chain carries TRBV6-1 and TRBJ2-7, with TRBD2 matching over 16 bases. CDR1 MNHNS and CDR2 SASEGT come from the germline V gene. The CDR3 sequence is 19 residues long. V shed 2 bases and J 2 bases; nucleotides not matched to a gene: 9. The CDR3 loop is CASSEQPGLAGGPAYEQYF. CDR3 nucleotide sequence: TGTGCCAGCAGTGAACAACCGGGACTAGCGGGAGGGCCGGCCTACGAGCAGTACTTC.

This clonotype was picked up many times. The gene calls are TRBV12-3 or TRBV12-4 and TRBJ1-2; TRBD1 aligns across 9 bases. The CDR3 sequence is 16 residues long. V dropped 5 bases and J dropped 8; count of bases not matched to a gene: 15. CDR3 nucleotide sequence: TGTGCCAGCAGTCCACCCCCCGGGACAGGGTTCGGAGGCTACACCTTC. Encoded protein: CASSPPPGTGFGGYTF.

The sample holds many counts of this clonotype. This chain connects TRBV18 to TRBJ2-3, with 13 bases aligning to TRBD2. This CDR3 contains 15 residues. Trimming at V came to 11 bases and at J to 3 bases, leaving 8 bases not matched to a gene. Germline assignment: CDR1 KGHSH and CDR2 LQKENI. CDR3 DNA: TGTGCCGGTGGGACTAGCGGGGCCCTGACAGATACGCAGTATTTT. This translates into CAGGTSGALTDTQYF.

This clonotype was counted at least ten times. V and J are TRBV29-1 and TRBJ2-5; D unresolved. Germline values: CDR1 SQVTM, CDR2 ANQGSEA. The CDR3 runs 11 residues. V lost 7 bases and J 5 bases, leaving 11 bases between the germline ends. The CDR3 is CSGRAGETQYF. In nucleotides, the CDR3 is TGCAGCGGTCGCGCTGGGGAGACCCAGTACTTC.

This clonotype was observed many times. The chain carries TRBV6-2 or TRBV6-3 and TRBJ2-2, with a tentative D call TRBD2 (5 bases). The CDR3 contains 14 residues. The germline gives CDR1 MNHEY, CDR2 SVGEGT. V lost 6 bases and J 4 bases, leaving 12 bases between the germline ends. The CDR3 reads CASRNLEGTGELFF. The CDR3 DNA reads TGTGCCAGCAGGAACCTTGAGGGCACCGGGGAGCTGTTTTTT.

This clonotype appeared many times. This chain links TRBV7-9 with TRBJ1-5, with 7 bases that match TRBD1. Germline V gene data show CDR1 as SEHNR and CDR2 as FQNEAQ (reference sequence). The CDR3 spans 16 residues. Unmatched junction bases numbered 13, after V lost 6 bases and J lost 5 bases. As DNA, the CDR3 is TGTGCCAGCAGAGAAGCAGGGGGTTTGACCGATCAGCCCCAGCATTTT. It translates to CASREAGGLTDQPQHF.

The rearrangement joins TRBV29-1 to TRBJ1-1; D is unclear. This CDR3 spans 14 amino acids. V was pared by 3 bases and J by 0 bases, with 11 bases between. Germline CDR1 SQVTM, CDR2 ANQGSEA. CDR3 nucleotide sequence: TGCAGCGTTGATGGGGTAGCCATGAACACTGAAGCTTTCTTT. As protein: CSVDGVAMNTEAFF.

The genes are TRBV6-2 or TRBV6-3 and TRBJ2-7; D gene unclear. The CDR3 has 13 residues. Germline V gives CDR1 MNHEY, CDR2 SVGEGT. The ends were cut back, 5 bases at V and 7 bases at J, with 15 bases in the middle. CDR3: CASSRPSSHEQYF. The CDR3 region has the DNA TGTGCCAGCAGTCGCCCGTCAAGCCATGAGCAGTACTTC.

This clonotype was detected many times. The rearrangement links TRBV5-1 to TRBJ2-2, with 7 bases matching TRBD1. V shed 0 bases, J shed 4 bases, and the junction held 3 bases outside the gene matches. The CDR3 consists of 15 residues. From germline, CDR1 is SGHRS and CDR2 YFSETQ. The CDR3, as DNA: TGCGCCAGCAGCTTGGGGACAGGAGTCACCGGGGAGCTGTTTTTT. This encodes CASSLGTGVTGELFF.

The CDR3 DNA is TGTGCCAGCAGGGTGAGCGGCCCGGAAGCCCAGTACTTC. Encoded protein: CASRVSGPEAQYF. The chain carries TRBV6-2 or TRBV6-3 and TRBJ2-5; maybe TRBD2 (5 bases). This CDR3 contains 13 residues. Germline values: CDR1 MNHEY, CDR2 SVGEGT. Trimming took off 6 bases at V and 9 bases at J, with 17 bases between the two ends.